This entry describes one T cell receptor (beta chain). Its antigen remains unidentified. Per-nucleotide qualities are absent, and no much larger clonotype sits a single base away. TCRbeta CDR3 regions were amplified from genomic DNA by means of the immunoSEQ Assay, a bias-controlled multiplex PCR. On the authors' methods: The number of nucleated cells in each sample was estimated by amplification of reference gene primers within the assay. Sequence reads were collapsed and filtered to measure the absolute abundance of every unique TCRbeta CDR3 rearrangement. For each sample, productive Simpson clonality was calculated as the square root of Simpson's diversity index over productive rearrangements. The table comes from immuneACCESS by way of TCRdb, which keeps in-frame sequences with V and J called. Part of the clones is missing from these tables; in studies checked, under half for an unresolved V gene and the rest for unknown reasons. V, J and clone size are taken as reported in that table, and D and trimming were inferred from the DNA itself. The sample includes about 150,000 clones, with roughly nine tenths observed a single time. The biggest ten clones account for around 2.9% of the sample.

These data come from a study of blood T cell repertoires in COVID-19 (dated by TCRdb to 2020 to 2022). In the study overall: Collaborator samples came from the United States, Italy and Spain and covered acute and convalescent phases of COVID-19. A de-identified subject ID, COVID-19 status, age in years and sex were almost always included in the sample metadata. The material from the prospective study consisted of cDNA or gDNA derived from T cells, B-cell-depleted T cells, or PBMCs. The repertoires were released in a freely available public database meant as a resource for research on the immune response to SARS-CoV-2. HLA class I and class II types, where available, came from metadata supplied by the sample provider rather than from assay-based typing. The samples were drawn from two sources: the first 160 participants of the ongoing ImmuneRACE study, and 1,200 or so subjects contributed by 6 global collaborators. The dataset comprised deeply sampled blood TCRbeta repertoires from subjects exposed to, actively infected with, or recovered from COVID-19.

Whole blood was collected in K2EDTA tubes by collaborating institutions according to the institutions' own protocols. For TCRbeta analysis, collaborator samples were shipped as frozen whole blood, as isolated PBMCs, or as DNA extracted from either sample type. The paper as a whole reports these results and caveats: How much clinical and demographic metadata was included differed by source and by participant, and the metadata was provided uncurated.

Based on the germline V gene, the CDR1 and CDR2 sequences are MGHDK and SYGVNS. The CDR3 contains 14 residues, cysteine and phenylalanine counted. This entry keeps only the CDR3 DNA: 42 bases, framed from base 1. V was cut back by 5 bases and J by 1 base, leaving a gap of 11 bases between them. The V and J segments used are TRBV25-1 and TRBJ1-1, with the identity of the D gene unclear. The receptor was derived from a woman aged 55 to 70 with active COVID-19. Sequenced input: peripheral blood. The sequenced DNA: TGTGCCAGCAGTCTTAGACACCAGAACACTGAAGCTTTCTTT. This sequence encodes CASSLRHQNTEAFF.